This TCR beta chain emerged from a study of response to subunit inactivated influenza vaccine. General observations from the study: Authors suggested few new T cells are recruited by each seasonal influenza vaccination.

This clonotype appeared a few times. Its antigen is not identified. The V end lost 5 bases, the J end lost 1 base, and 13 bases lay between the germline ends. The germline gives CDR1 WNHNN, CDR2 SYGVQD (reference sequence). CDR3 length: 15 residues. TCRdb reprocessed the RT-PCR reads with MiXCR, giving one entry per CDR3 protein. This table has 160,000 or so distinct CDR3 sequences, approximately 11% appearing once. The V call is TRBV10-1, the J call TRBJ2-3, with D possibly TRBD1 on 6 matching bases. This receptor was taken from a man in his forties or fifties who received an inactivated influenza vaccine. The sequencing used non-naive T cells sorted from PBMCs, collected 35 to 45 days after vaccination. The CDR3 region has the DNA TGCGCCAGCAGTTTCAAGGGGGACGGCACAGATACGCAGTATTTT. Its protein is CASSFKGDGTDTQYF.